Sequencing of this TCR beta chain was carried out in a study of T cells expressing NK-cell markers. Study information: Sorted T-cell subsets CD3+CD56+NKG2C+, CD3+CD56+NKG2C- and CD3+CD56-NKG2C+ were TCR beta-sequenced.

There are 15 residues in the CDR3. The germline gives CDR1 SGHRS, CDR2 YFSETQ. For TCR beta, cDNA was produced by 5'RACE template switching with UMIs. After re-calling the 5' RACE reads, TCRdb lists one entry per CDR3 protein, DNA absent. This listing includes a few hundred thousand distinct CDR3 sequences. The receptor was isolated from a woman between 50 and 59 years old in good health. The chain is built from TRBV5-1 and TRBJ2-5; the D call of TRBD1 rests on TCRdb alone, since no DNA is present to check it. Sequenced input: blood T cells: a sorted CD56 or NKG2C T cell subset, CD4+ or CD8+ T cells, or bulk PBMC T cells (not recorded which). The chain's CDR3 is CASSSLGDREETQYF.